The 23 T cell receptor beta chains presented below share a single source sample, sequenced in a study of blood T cell repertoires in COVID-19. Sequencing used immunoSEQ multiplex PCR; TCRdb keeps in-frame clones, though not all of them. The table records about 370,000 clones, 80% to 90% of them present only once. The sequenced material came from peripheral blood. These receptors originate from a woman in her twenties or thirties with COVID-19, enrolled during active disease.

The chain recombines TRBV12-3 or TRBV12-4 with TRBJ1-2; D uncertain. V lost 6 bases and J 4 bases, leaving 9 bases between the germline ends. The CDR3 length is 12 residues. The chain's CDR3 is CASSRDPYGYTF. Written as DNA, the CDR3 is TGTGCCAGCAGCCGGGATCCCTATGGCTACACCTTC.

This clone was picked up a small number of times. The chain links TRBV7-9 to TRBJ1-5; TRBD1 matches at 8 bases. J gave up 3 bases and V 5 bases, and 3 bases lay outside the gene matches. This CDR3 contains 14 residues. Germline V lookup: CDR1 SEHNR, CDR2 FQNEAQ (reference sequence). The CDR3 spells CASSAGQVNQPQHF. The CDR3 nucleotides are TGTGCCAGCAGCGCGGGACAGGTCAATCAGCCCCAGCATTTT. Full variable domain (outside the CDR3, taken from reference TRBV7-9 and TRBJ1-5): DTGVSQNPRHKITKRGQNVTFRCDPISEHNRLYWYRQTLGQGPEFLTYFQNEAQLEKSRLLSDRFSAERPKGSFSTLEIQRTEQGDSAMYLCASSAGQVNQPQHFGDGTRLSIL.

This chain links TRBV7-8 with TRBJ2-2; D is perhaps TRBD1 (6 bases). Trimming shortened V by 5 bases and J by 0 bases, and 10 bases separated the two germline ends. This CDR3 region has 15 residues. The germline CDR1 and CDR2 sequences are SGHVS and FQNEAQ. The CDR3 loop reads CASSPRDTNTGELFF. Here the CDR3 DNA reads TGTGCCAGCAGCCCCCGGGACACGAACACCGGGGAGCTGTTTTTT.

This chain joins TRBV5-6 and TRBJ1-1; 7 bases align to TRBD1. CDR1 and CDR2 (germline): SGHDT, YYEEEE. CDR3 length equals 15 residues. J was trimmed by 4 bases and V by 0 bases; bases with no gene match: 6. The DNA of the CDR3 is TGTGCCAGCAGCTTGGCAGGGGGGCTGGGCACTGAAGCTTTCTTT. Encoded protein: CASSLAGGLGTEAFF.

V usage is TRBV10-3 and J usage is TRBJ2-7, with TRBD2 as a possible D gene (6 bases). V was clipped by 3 bases and J by 5 bases, with 8 bases between them. Germline V gene lookup returns CDR1 ENHRY and CDR2 SYGVKD. The CDR3 totals 12 residues. DNA of the CDR3: TGTGCCATCAGTGAACCTAGCGACGAGCAGTACTTC. Its protein is CAISEPSDEQYF.

The chain uses TRBV21-1 and TRBJ2-7; the D call in the table, TRBD1, was not verified against the DNA. TRBV21-1 is listed as a pseudogene. The CDR3 totals 16 residues. CDR3 in DNA: TGTGCCAGCAGCCAATTCCTCGGGACAGTACCCTACGAGCAGTACTTC. Encoded protein: CASSQFLGTVPYEQYF.

The chain employs TRBV5-1 and TRBJ2-1, with TRBD2 matching 11 bases. The V segment lost 0 bases and the J segment 10 bases; nucleotides outside the gene matches: 6. This CDR3 region has 15 residues. CDR1 SGHRS and CDR2 YFSETQ come from the germline V gene. CDR3 bases: TGCGCCAGCAGCTTGGATATAGCGGGAGGGCGGGAGCAGTTCTTC. Amino acid sequence: CASSLDIAGGREQFF. The full variable domain, in which reference TRBV5-1 and TRBJ2-1 provide the parts outside the CDR3, is KAGVTQTPRYLIKTRGQQVTLSCSPISGHRSVSWYQQTPGQGLQFLFEYFSETQRNKGNFPGRFSGRQFSNSRSEMNVSTLELGDSALYLCASSLDIAGGREQFFGPGTRLTVL.

The chain uses TRBV18 and TRBJ1-4; 7 bases match TRBD1. The trim removed 6 bases at V and 8 bases at J, leaving 9 bases unmatched. From germline, CDR1 is KGHSH and CDR2 LQKENI. CDR3 length: 14 amino acids. CDR3 nucleotides: TGTGCCAGCTCCCCTGACAGGGAGTACGAAAAACTGTTTTTT. Protein product: CASSPDREYEKLFF.

V usage is TRBV25-1 and J usage is TRBJ2-5; 10 positions match TRBD2. Losses at the gene ends were 4 bases for V and 5 bases for J; bases not matched to a gene: 16. This CDR3 is 18 amino acids long. Per the germline V gene, CDR1 is MGHDK and CDR2 is SYGVNS. CDR3: CASSGDFGLAGVLETQYF. CDR3 DNA: TGTGCCAGCAGTGGGGATTTTGGGCTAGCGGGAGTTCTGGAGACCCAGTACTTC.

This chain links TRBV7-2 with TRBJ2-3, with 7 nucleotides matching TRBD1. Germline assignment: CDR1 SGHTA and CDR2 FQGNSA. The CDR3 loop spans 14 amino acids. The ends lost 7 bases at V and 7 bases at J; junction bases unmatched: 11. CDR3 nucleotide sequence: TGTGCCAGCACCCTCCAGGCAGGGGGAAATACGCAGTATTTT. Its translation is CASTLQAGGNTQYF.

V usage is TRBV28 and J usage is TRBJ1-5, with 7 bases lining up with TRBD1. CDR1 and CDR2 (germline): MDHEN, SYDVKM. CDR3 length: 16 amino acids. With V trimmed by 3 bases and J by 4 bases, 9 bases remained unmatched. CDR3 DNA: TGTGCCAGCAGTTTGCGACAGGGAATTGGAAATCAGCCCCAGCATTTT. Protein sequence: CASSLRQGIGNQPQHF.

The chain employs TRBV19 and TRBJ2-6; no definite D call. CDR1 is LNHDA, CDR2 SQIVND, per germline (reference sequence). The length of the CDR3 is 16 residues. V was pared by 1 base and J by 4 bases, with 11 bases between. CDR3 in DNA: TGTGCCAGTAGTATAGCCCCAGTGTCCGGGGCCAACGTCCTGACTTTC. This gives the protein CASSIAPVSGANVLTF.

The rearrangement uses TRBV9 and TRBJ2-7; 9 nucleotides match TRBD2. J was trimmed by 0 bases and V by 4 bases; bases with no gene match: 11. Germline V lookup: CDR1 SGDLS, CDR2 YYNGEE. The CDR3 length is 17 residues. CDR3: CASSPHRTSASSYEQYF. The CDR3 DNA reads TGTGCCAGCAGCCCCCATAGGACTAGCGCAAGCTCCTACGAGCAGTACTTC. Looking up the rest from reference TRBV9 and TRBJ2-7 gives the full variable domain: DSGVTQTPKHLITATGQRVTLRCSPRSGDLSVYWYQQSLDQGLQFLIQYYNGEERAKGNILERFSAQQFPDLHSELNLSSLELGDSALYFCASSPHRTSASSYEQYFGPGTRLTVT.

This clone was detected once. This sequence joins TRBV30 and TRBJ1-3, with TRBD1 as a possible D gene (5 bases). Germline lookup yields CDR1 GTSNPN and CDR2 SVGIG (reference sequence). Trimming took 3 bases from V and 0 from J, leaving 12 bases between them. This CDR3 contains 15 residues. As DNA, the CDR3 is TGTGCCTGGAGCTGGGACTGGAGCTCTGGAAACACCATATATTTT. Translation gives CAWSWDWSSGNTIYF. Based on the CDR3 plus reference TRBV30 and TRBJ1-3, the full variable domain is SQTIHQWPATLVQPVGSPLSLECTVEGTSNPNLYWYRQAAGRGLQLLFYSVGIGQISSEVPQNLSASRPQDRQFILSSKKLLLSDSGFYLCAWSWDWSSGNTIYFGEGSWLTVV.

This clone was seen many times. The chain is built from TRBV6-6 and TRBJ2-1; 11 bases fit TRBD2. Germline CDR1 is MNHNY and CDR2 is SVGAGI (reference sequence). The length of the CDR3 is 15 residues. With V trimmed by 7 bases and J by 7 bases, 9 bases remained unmatched. CDR3 DNA sequence: TGTGCCAGCAATTTAGCGGGAGGGCCTTTAAATGAGCAGTTCTTC. Translation gives CASNLAGGPLNEQFF.

The V gene is TRBV6-6, the J gene TRBJ1-2, with TRBD1 identical over 7 bases. CDR3 length equals 15 residues. CDR1 and CDR2 from the germline V gene are MNHNY and SVGAGI (reference sequence). V lost 6 bases to trimming and J lost 4 bases; unmatched junction nucleotides: 11. DNA of the CDR3: TGTGCCAGCAGCCCCTACCCGACAGGGTTCTATGGCTACACCTTC. Protein product: CASSPYPTGFYGYTF.

This clone was observed a few times. The chain carries TRBV2 and TRBJ2-1, with D tentatively TRBD2 (7 bases). V lost 0 bases, J lost 7 bases, and 16 bases lay in between. Germline V gives CDR1 SNHLY, CDR2 FYNNEI. CDR3 length equals 16 residues. The CDR3 region has the DNA TGTGCCAGCAGTGAAGCCGGGGGGCGAGGGTTTAATGAGCAGTTCTTC. Its translation: CASSEAGGRGFNEQFF.

The chain links TRBV3-1 (or the pseudogene TRBV3-2) to TRBJ2-7, with TRBD1 matching 10 bases. The V gene's germline CDR1 is LGHDT and CDR2 YNNKEL (reference sequence). The CDR3 spans 14 residues. V was clipped by 2 bases and J by 6 bases; unmatched bases: 4. Here the CDR3 DNA reads TGTGCCAGCAGCCAATACGGACAGGGGGGCGAGCAGTACTTC. Its translation is CASSQYGQGGEQYF.

V and J are TRBV30 and TRBJ1-2; a possible D gene is TRBD1 (5 bases). The CDR3 is 13 residues long. The V gene lost 2 bases and the J gene lost 1 base, with 8 bases spanning the gap. Germline CDR1 is GTSNPN and CDR2 is SVGIG (reference sequence). The CDR3: CAWSRDSNYGYTF. The CDR3 DNA is TGTGCCTGGAGTAGAGACAGTAACTATGGCTACACCTTC.

The CDR3 region is CASSDSTGSEQYF. CDR3 coding DNA: TGTGCCAGCAGCGATTCGACAGGGTCCGAGCAGTACTTC. This chain connects TRBV7-3 to TRBJ2-7; 7 bases align to TRBD1. The germline CDR1 and CDR2 sequences are SGHTA and FQGTGA. The CDR3 is 13 amino acids. Losses at the gene ends were 5 bases for V and 6 bases for J; bases not matched to a gene: 7.

The rearrangement links TRBV5-1 to TRBJ1-1; TRBD1 aligns across 10 bases. The CDR3 contains 17 residues. Germline-derived CDR1 and CDR2 are SGHRS and YFSETQ. V trimming: 4 bases; J trimming: 0 bases; junction bases outside the gene matches: 9. CDR3 bases: TGCGCCAGCAGCCTGGCGGGACAGGGGCTTATGAACACTGAAGCTTTCTTT. Residues: CASSLAGQGLMNTEAFF. Using reference TRBV5-1 and TRBJ1-1 for the parts outside the CDR3, the full variable domain is KAGVTQTPRYLIKTRGQQVTLSCSPISGHRSVSWYQQTPGQGLQFLFEYFSETQRNKGNFPGRFSGRQFSNSRSEMNVSTLELGDSALYLCASSLAGQGLMNTEAFFGQGTRLTVV.

The V and J genes are TRBV4-1 and TRBJ1-4; 7 nucleotides align to TRBD1. CDR1 MGHRA and CDR2 YSYEKL come from the germline V gene. The length of the CDR3 is 16 residues. V trimming: 2 bases; J trimming: 5 bases; junction bases outside the gene matches: 8. Here the CDR3 DNA reads TGCGCCAGCAGCCAACCCCAAAGGGGGCGAAATGAAAAACTGTTTTTT. Protein sequence: CASSQPQRGRNEKLFF.

The rearrangement links TRBV7-2 to TRBJ2-7, with 9 bases aligning to TRBD2. The CDR3 runs 13 residues. From germline, CDR1 is SGHTA and CDR2 FQGNSA. V shed 5 bases and J 2 bases; nucleotides not matched to a gene: 1. The CDR3 loop reads CASSRLAAYEQYF. The DNA for the CDR3 is TGTGCCAGCAGCAGACTAGCGGCCTACGAGCAGTACTTC.